This TCR beta chain was sequenced for a study of CD8+CD57+ T cells in acquired aplastic anemia. Genomic DNA was employed as the template in profiling TCR beta VDJ and CDR3. Each CDR3 protein gets one entry after TCRdb re-called the reads with MiXCR. The data contain roughly 180,000 distinct CDR3 sequences, about 47% of them singletons. Per the germline V gene, CDR1 is SGHAT and CDR2 is FQNNGV. The CDR3 consists of 21 residues. Trimming removed 2 bases from V and 4 bases from J; junction bases left unmatched: 20. In regard to this clonotype: A much larger clone differs from this one at a single base, so this may be a read error.

The rearrangement uses TRBV11-2 and TRBJ2-2, with 9 bases identical to TRBD1. The specimen was sorted CD4+, CD8+, or CD8+CD57+ T cells (not recorded which) from PBMCs. This TCR came from a human donor in good health. Here the CDR3 reads CASSLNLWKGQGNRGTGELFF. CDR3 sequence (DNA): TGTGCCAGCAGCTTAAATCTCTGGAAGGGACAGGGCAACAGGGGCACCGGGGAGCTGTTTTTT.